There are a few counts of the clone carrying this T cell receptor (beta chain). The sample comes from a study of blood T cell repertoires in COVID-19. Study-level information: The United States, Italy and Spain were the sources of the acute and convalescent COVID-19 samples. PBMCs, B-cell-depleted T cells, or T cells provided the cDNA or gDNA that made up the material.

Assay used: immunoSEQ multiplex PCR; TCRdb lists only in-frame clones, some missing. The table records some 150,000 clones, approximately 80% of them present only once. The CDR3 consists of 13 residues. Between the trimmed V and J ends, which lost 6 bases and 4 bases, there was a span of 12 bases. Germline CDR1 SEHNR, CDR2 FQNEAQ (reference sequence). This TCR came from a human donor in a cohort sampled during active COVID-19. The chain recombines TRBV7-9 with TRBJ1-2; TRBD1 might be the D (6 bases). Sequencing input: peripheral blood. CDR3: CASSGGRAYGYTF. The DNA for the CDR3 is TGTGCCAGCAGTGGGGGCAGAGCCTATGGCTACACCTTC.